The entry below gives a single T cell receptor (beta chain) sequence along with its context. No antigen is known for it. Per germline, CDR1 MNHEY and CDR2 SVGAGI. Trimming took 6 bases from V and 7 from J, leaving 12 bases between them. This CDR3 contains 13 residues. The source of the sample is a study of Ad26.COV2.S vaccination and SARS-CoV-2 variants. Study details: The authors gave Ad26.COV2.S intramuscularly, either once or twice 56 days apart. Study findings and constraints: Responses of T cells in total may have been underestimated by the TCR breadth and depth analyses.

This sample's treatment: around 19 received Ad26.COV2.S at low or high dose, single or two shots; about 5 received placebo; per-sample allocation not given. Sampling took place 63 days after the first vaccine or placebo injection. Some clones are missing from TCRdb's copy, which holds only in-frame ones; the method was immunoSEQ multiplex PCR. The data show around 450,000 clones, with about 88% seen just once and approximately 2.5% held by the top ten. The sequencing used peripheral blood, collected in a trial of Ad26.COV2.S vaccine versus placebo. The clonotype originates from a person aged 18-60 years who received the Ad26.COV2.S COVID-19 vaccine or a placebo. This chain joins TRBV6-5 and TRBJ1-4; D perhaps matches TRBD1 (5 bases). The CDR3 reads CASRLRVSEKLFF. CDR3 DNA sequence: TGTGCCAGCAGGCTCAGGGTATCTGAAAAACTGTTTTTT.